The clone carrying this T cell receptor (beta chain) was picked up many times. Antigen unknown. This sample is drawn from a study of T-cell memory formation after mild COVID-19. Study-level background: TCR clusters were mostly donor specific.

The germline V gene encodes CDR1 SGHRS and CDR2 YFSETQ. This CDR3 is 11 amino acids long. V gave up 2 bases and J gave up 9 bases, with 6 bases separating them. Overall study findings and caveats: Pre-infection memory contained some responding clones, which suggested that cross-reactive memory had joined. Day 15 to 85 contractors were CD4/CD8 balanced; later expanders leaned CD4+.

Libraries for TCRalpha and TCRbeta carried sample barcodes and unique molecular identifiers via 5'RACE. Using its own MiXCR run on the 5' RACE reads, TCRdb lists one record per CDR3 protein. Of about 170,000 distinct CDR3 sequences listed, under 15% are singletons. This TCR was recovered from a man between 18 and 29 years old who had mild COVID-19 (a few samples of this study predate the infection). Cell type and time point are not known. The sample comprised PBMCs or a T cell subset sorted from them (not recorded which). This chain links TRBV5-1 with TRBJ2-1; D is ambiguous. For the CDR3, the DNA is TGCGCCAGCAGCTTAGAAGTTGAGCAGTTCTTC. Translation gives CASSLEVEQFF.